The entry below gives a single T cell receptor (beta chain) sequence along with its context. Its antigen is still unknown. This specimen belongs to a study of T-cell reconstitution after alpha-beta-depleted transplantation in children. Findings and caveats of the study: Where alpha-beta T cells came from about two months after transplant was reportedly several hundred expanded graft clones. Diversity and T-cell counts at one year after transplant derived mostly from new T cells. Surviving recipient cells, namely T cells and thymic progenitors, were the source of high day-60 TCRbeta diversity in some patients.

Germline CDR1 reads SNHLY; CDR2 reads FYNNEI. This CDR3 is built from 13 residues. Trimming removed 8 bases from V and 5 bases from J, with 16 bases in between. Researchers prepared the TCRbeta library using unique molecular identifiers, the study reports. One entry per CDR3 protein, called by TCRdb with MiXCR from the PCR reads. The sample carries 440,000 or so distinct CDR3 sequences, roughly 44% recorded once. The sample was PBMCs, taken before TCRalphabeta/CD19-depleted stem cell transplant. The chain links TRBV2 to TRBJ2-7, with a possible D match to TRBD2 (5 bases). The TCR comes from a girl aged 2-9 years with aplastic anemia, due to receive a stem cell transplant. The CDR3 spells CASCWQVGDEQYF. The CDR3 DNA is TGTGCCAGCTGTTGGCAGGTCGGGGACGAGCAGTACTTC.